Listed here is a single T cell receptor (beta chain). This entry comes from a study of monozygotic twins with cystic fibrosis. Trimming took 2 bases from V and 2 from J, leaving 7 bases between them. There are 14 residues in the CDR3. The V gene's germline CDR1 is ENHRY and CDR2 SYGVKD. Sequencing was performed with immunoSEQ multiplex PCR; in TCRdb, only in-frame clones are kept and a portion is missing. This sample carries fewer than 20,000 clones, approximately 97% of them seen once, and the ten largest clones take 1.9%. The rearrangement joins TRBV10-3 to TRBJ1-3; D call uncertain. This TCR was sampled from a woman in her 30s with cystic fibrosis. The sequenced material came from blood. This CDR3 reads CAISENPPGNTIYF. The CDR3 DNA sequence: TGTGCCATCAGTGAGAACCCACCTGGAAACACCATATATTTT.